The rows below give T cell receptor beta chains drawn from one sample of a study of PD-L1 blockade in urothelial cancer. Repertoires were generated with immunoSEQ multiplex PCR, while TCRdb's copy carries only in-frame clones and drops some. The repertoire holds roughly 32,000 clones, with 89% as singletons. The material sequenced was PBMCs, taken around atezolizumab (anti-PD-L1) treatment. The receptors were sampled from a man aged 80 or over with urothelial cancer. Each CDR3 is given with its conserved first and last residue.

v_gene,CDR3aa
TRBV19,CASSIRLGLAGVRETQYF
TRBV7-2,CASSPALTGTVEPQHF
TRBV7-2,CASSRTGDSNQPQHF
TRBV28,CASTLGGVGEQYF
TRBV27,CASSPLTGQFF
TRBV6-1,CASSDKVWRDNEQFF
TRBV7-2,CASSRRTSGSYEQYF
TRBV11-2,CASSLQGRQPQHF
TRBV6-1,CASRGTGKNIQYF
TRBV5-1,CASSPNGGARETQYF
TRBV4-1,CASSQAQNNYGYTF
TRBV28,CASSLHDRGGRPQHF
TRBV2,CASSEEGRGREKLFF
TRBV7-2,CASSLAFGPGLANQETQYF
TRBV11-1,CASSSRRGNTEAFF
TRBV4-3,CASSQDPMGLAGGEAYNEQFF
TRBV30,CAWRPSGGHQPQHF
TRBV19,CASIQGAGFQPQHF
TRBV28,CASSLLRFGYTF
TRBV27,CASSTQRGNTIYF
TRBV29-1,CSARPAGALETQYF
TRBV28,CASSTGGAMDIQYF
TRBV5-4,CASSLAKPASTDTQYF
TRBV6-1,CASSDGTSGTDTQYF
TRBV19,CASSGRTGEGTGELFF